This T cell receptor (beta chain) came from a study of early T cells in non-severe SARS-CoV-2 infection. About the study: Sequencing was performed on bulk RNA from unsorted whole blood, leaving chains unpaired.

The germline V gene encodes CDR1 SGHTA and CDR2 FQGNSA. V gave up 5 bases and J gave up 4 bases; unmatched junction bases: 2. The CDR3 covers 15 residues. This clonotype was detected ten times or more. One entry per CDR3 protein results from TCRdb running MiXCR on the 5' RACE reads. Here the sample spans more than 60,000 distinct CDR3 sequences, roughly 5% being singletons. This receptor was obtained from an adult who was a healthcare worker with PCR-confirmed SARS-CoV-2 infection or an uninfected control (not recorded which). The genes are TRBV7-2 and TRBJ2-1, with 13 bases identical to TRBD2. The sequencing input was whole blood. The CDR3 reads CASSQGLAGYNEQFF. In DNA, the CDR3 is TGTGCCAGCAGCCAGGGACTAGCGGGGTACAATGAGCAGTTCTTC.